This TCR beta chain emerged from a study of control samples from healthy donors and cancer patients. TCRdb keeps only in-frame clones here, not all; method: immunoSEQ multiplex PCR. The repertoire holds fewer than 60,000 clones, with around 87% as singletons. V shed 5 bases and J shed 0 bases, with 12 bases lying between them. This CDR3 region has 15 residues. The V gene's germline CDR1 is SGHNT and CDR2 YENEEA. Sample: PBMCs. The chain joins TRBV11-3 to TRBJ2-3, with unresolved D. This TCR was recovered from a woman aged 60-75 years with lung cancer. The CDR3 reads CASSAGSPSTDTQYF. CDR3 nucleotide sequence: TGTGCCAGCAGCGCCGGCTCGCCTAGCACAGATACGCAGTATTTT.